These T cell receptor beta chains were read from a single sample in a study of T cell responses to AZD1222 COVID-19 vaccine. Repertoires were generated with immunoSEQ multiplex PCR, while TCRdb's copy carries only in-frame clones and drops some. The sample yields 100,000 or so clones, approximately 83% seen once. This material consisted of peripheral blood, taken on day 0 of AZD1222 vaccination. The receptors were gathered from an adult in good health. CDR3s include the opening cysteine and the closing phenylalanine or tryptophan. The D gene is left open where the match is weak. A row's size may be missing; if present it is once, few, many or a size class.

v_gene: TRBV7-3
abundance: few
j_gene: TRBJ2-1
d_gene: .
CDR3aa: CASSAQGGNEQFF
CDR3nt: TGTGCCAGCAGCGCGCAGGGGGGCAATGAGCAGTTCTTC

v_gene: TRBV18
abundance: .
j_gene: TRBJ1-2
d_gene: .
CDR3aa: CASSPPGPGMNGYTF
CDR3nt: TGTGCCAGCTCACCGCCGGGGCCCGGGATGAATGGCTACACCTTC

v_gene: TRBV6-5
abundance: once
j_gene: TRBJ2-3
d_gene: .
CDR3aa: CASSYQGSTDTQYF
CDR3nt: TGTGCCAGCAGTTATCAGGGGAGCACAGATACGCAGTATTTT

v_gene: TRBV3-1/TRBV3-2
abundance: once
j_gene: TRBJ1-6
d_gene: .
CDR3aa: CASSLGDSHSPLHF
CDR3nt: TGTGCCAGCAGCCTTGGAGACAGCCATTCACCCCTCCACTTT

v_gene: TRBV4-1
abundance: .
j_gene: TRBJ1-4
d_gene: .
CDR3aa: CASSQIAGRRDNEKLFF
CDR3nt: TGCGCCAGCAGCCAAATTGCAGGTAGAAGGGATAATGAAAAACTGTTTTTT

v_gene: TRBV9
abundance: .
j_gene: TRBJ2-6
d_gene: .
CDR3aa: CASSAGTLGANVLTF
CDR3nt: TGTGCCAGCAGCGCAGGGACCTTAGGGGCCAACGTCCTGACTTTC

v_gene: TRBV10-3
abundance: .
j_gene: TRBJ2-5
d_gene: .
CDR3aa: CAIKGSSQETQYF
CDR3nt: TGTGCCATCAAAGGCAGTTCTCAAGAGACCCAGTACTTC

v_gene: TRBV4-1
abundance: once
j_gene: TRBJ1-1
d_gene: .
CDR3aa: CASSETFRNTEAFF
CDR3nt: TGCGCCAGCAGCGAAACCTTTCGAAACACTGAAGCTTTCTTT

v_gene: TRBV16
abundance: .
j_gene: TRBJ1-6
d_gene: .
CDR3aa: CASSDLRAGNSPLHF
CDR3nt: TGTGCCAGCAGCGACCTGAGGGCAGGGAATTCACCCCTCCACTTT

v_gene: TRBV5-8
abundance: once
j_gene: TRBJ2-5
d_gene: .
CDR3aa: CASSLWTAETQYF
CDR3nt: TGTGCCAGCAGCTTGTGGACAGCAGAGACCCAGTACTTC

v_gene: TRBV5-4
abundance: .
j_gene: TRBJ2-2
d_gene: .
CDR3aa: CASSLQGTGELFF
CDR3nt: TGTGCCAGCAGCTTGCAAGGCACCGGGGAGCTGTTTTTT

v_gene: TRBV7-9
abundance: .
j_gene: TRBJ1-4
d_gene: .
CDR3aa: CASSLAVPGQNEKLFF
CDR3nt: TGTGCCAGCAGCTTAGCAGTACCTGGACAGAATGAAAAACTGTTTTTT

v_gene: TRBV10-3
abundance: .
j_gene: TRBJ2-1
d_gene: TRBD1
CDR3aa: CAIRAGTGTNGQFF
CDR3nt: TGTGCCATCAGAGCCGGGACAGGGACCAATGGGCAGTTCTTC

v_gene: TRBV5-5
abundance: .
j_gene: TRBJ1-1
d_gene: .
CDR3aa: CASSGRVLTQNTEAFF
CDR3nt: TGTGCCAGCAGCGGCCGGGTCCTCACCCAAAACACTGAAGCTTTCTTT

v_gene: TRBV7-2
abundance: .
j_gene: TRBJ1-1
d_gene: .
CDR3aa: CASSPIGGNTEAFF
CDR3nt: TGTGCCAGCAGCCCCATAGGGGGGAACACTGAAGCTTTCTTT

v_gene: TRBV11-2
abundance: few
j_gene: TRBJ2-4
d_gene: .
CDR3aa: CASSSRRVQRAKNIQYF
CDR3nt: TGTGCCAGCAGCTCCCGCCGGGTACAAAGAGCCAAAAACATTCAGTACTTC

v_gene: TRBV11-3
abundance: .
j_gene: TRBJ2-5
d_gene: .
CDR3aa: CASSKEETQYF
CDR3nt: TGTGCCAGCAGCAAAGAAGAGACCCAGTACTTC

v_gene: TRBV18
abundance: .
j_gene: TRBJ1-1
d_gene: .
CDR3aa: CASSPWDKQNTEAFF
CDR3nt: TGTGCCAGCTCACCTTGGGACAAACAAAACACTGAAGCTTTCTTT

v_gene: TRBV7-8
abundance: .
j_gene: TRBJ2-1
d_gene: TRBD1
CDR3aa: CASSLVAGGYNEQFF
CDR3nt: TGTGCCAGCAGCTTAGTGGCAGGGGGCTACAATGAGCAGTTCTTC

v_gene: TRBV5-6
abundance: .
j_gene: TRBJ2-7
d_gene: TRBD1
CDR3aa: CASSQGAGFWEQYF
CDR3nt: TGTGCCAGCAGCCAGGGGGCCGGATTTTGGGAGCAGTACTTC

v_gene: TRBV5-1
abundance: .
j_gene: TRBJ2-5
d_gene: .
CDR3aa: CASSPAPQAQETQYF
CDR3nt: TGCGCCAGCAGCCCGGCTCCCCAGGCCCAAGAGACCCAGTACTTC

v_gene: TRBV2
abundance: .
j_gene: TRBJ1-2
d_gene: .
CDR3aa: CASSEANNYGYTF
CDR3nt: TGTGCCAGCAGTGAAGCGAATAACTATGGCTACACCTTC

v_gene: TRBV18
abundance: .
j_gene: TRBJ1-6
d_gene: TRBD1
CDR3aa: CASSLGQDNSPLHF
CDR3nt: TGTGCCAGCTCACTGGGACAGGATAATTCACCCCTCCACTTT

v_gene: TRBV12-5
abundance: few
j_gene: TRBJ1-5
d_gene: .
CDR3aa: CASGWDQRPQHF
CDR3nt: TGTGCTAGTGGTTGGGACCAGCGGCCCCAGCATTTT

v_gene: TRBV4-3
abundance: .
j_gene: TRBJ1-4
d_gene: TRBD1
CDR3aa: CASSQGHRGLTNEKLFF
CDR3nt: TGCGCCAGCAGCCAAGGCCACAGGGGCTTAACTAATGAAAAACTGTTTTTT

v_gene: TRBV7-9
abundance: few
j_gene: TRBJ2-7
d_gene: TRBD2
CDR3aa: CASSSQTSGAPYEQYF
CDR3nt: TGTGCCAGCAGCTCACAGACTAGCGGGGCGCCCTACGAGCAGTACTTC

v_gene: TRBV14
abundance: .
j_gene: TRBJ2-5
d_gene: .
CDR3aa: CASSQPTVQETQYF
CDR3nt: TGTGCCAGCAGCCAACCCACTGTCCAAGAGACCCAGTACTTC

v_gene: TRBV27
abundance: .
j_gene: TRBJ1-5
d_gene: .
CDR3aa: CASSWGTNQPQHF
CDR3nt: TGTGCCAGCAGTTGGGGGACTAATCAGCCCCAGCATTTT

v_gene: TRBV2
abundance: .
j_gene: TRBJ1-3
d_gene: .
CDR3aa: CASSGTGRRNTIYF
CDR3nt: TGTGCCAGCAGTGGTACAGGGAGGCGAAACACCATATATTTT

v_gene: TRBV12-3/TRBV12-4
abundance: .
j_gene: TRBJ2-5
d_gene: .
CDR3aa: CASSWSKETQYF
CDR3nt: TGTGCCAGCAGTTGGTCCAAAGAGACCCAGTACTTC

v_gene: TRBV12-3/TRBV12-4
abundance: .
j_gene: TRBJ1-1
d_gene: .
CDR3aa: CASSLTTNTEAFF
CDR3nt: TGTGCCAGCAGTTTAACAACGAACACTGAAGCTTTCTTT

v_gene: TRBV12-3/TRBV12-4
abundance: .
j_gene: TRBJ2-3
d_gene: TRBD2
CDR3aa: CASTPRGEVTQYF
CDR3nt: TGTGCCAGCACCCCCCGGGGGGAGGTTACGCAGTATTTT